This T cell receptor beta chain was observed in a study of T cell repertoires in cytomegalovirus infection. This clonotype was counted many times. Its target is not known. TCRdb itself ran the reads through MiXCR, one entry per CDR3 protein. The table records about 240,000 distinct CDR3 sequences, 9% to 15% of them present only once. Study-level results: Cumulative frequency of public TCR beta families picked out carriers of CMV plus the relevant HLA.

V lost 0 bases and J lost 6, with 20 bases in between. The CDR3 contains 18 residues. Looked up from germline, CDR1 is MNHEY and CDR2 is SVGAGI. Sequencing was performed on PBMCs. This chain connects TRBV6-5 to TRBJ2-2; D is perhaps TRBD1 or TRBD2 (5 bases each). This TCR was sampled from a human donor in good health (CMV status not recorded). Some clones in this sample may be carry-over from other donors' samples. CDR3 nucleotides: TGTGCCAGCAGTTACTCGAGTCCAGGGAGAGGAAACGCCGGGGAGCTGTTTTTT. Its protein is CASSYSSPGRGNAGELFF.